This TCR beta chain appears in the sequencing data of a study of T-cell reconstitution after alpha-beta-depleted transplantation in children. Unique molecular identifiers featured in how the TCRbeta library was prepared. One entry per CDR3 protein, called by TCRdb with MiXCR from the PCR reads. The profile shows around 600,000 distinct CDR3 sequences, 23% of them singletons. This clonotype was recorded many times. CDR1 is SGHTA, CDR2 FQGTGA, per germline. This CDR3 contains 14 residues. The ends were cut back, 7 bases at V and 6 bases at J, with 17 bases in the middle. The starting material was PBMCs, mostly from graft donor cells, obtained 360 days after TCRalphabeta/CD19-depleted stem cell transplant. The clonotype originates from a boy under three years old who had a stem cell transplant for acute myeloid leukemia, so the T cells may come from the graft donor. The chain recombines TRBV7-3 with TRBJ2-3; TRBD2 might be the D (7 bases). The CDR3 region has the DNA TGTGCCAGCACTACCCTGGGGGGGCTGGATACGCAGTATTTT. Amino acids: CASTTLGGLDTQYF.